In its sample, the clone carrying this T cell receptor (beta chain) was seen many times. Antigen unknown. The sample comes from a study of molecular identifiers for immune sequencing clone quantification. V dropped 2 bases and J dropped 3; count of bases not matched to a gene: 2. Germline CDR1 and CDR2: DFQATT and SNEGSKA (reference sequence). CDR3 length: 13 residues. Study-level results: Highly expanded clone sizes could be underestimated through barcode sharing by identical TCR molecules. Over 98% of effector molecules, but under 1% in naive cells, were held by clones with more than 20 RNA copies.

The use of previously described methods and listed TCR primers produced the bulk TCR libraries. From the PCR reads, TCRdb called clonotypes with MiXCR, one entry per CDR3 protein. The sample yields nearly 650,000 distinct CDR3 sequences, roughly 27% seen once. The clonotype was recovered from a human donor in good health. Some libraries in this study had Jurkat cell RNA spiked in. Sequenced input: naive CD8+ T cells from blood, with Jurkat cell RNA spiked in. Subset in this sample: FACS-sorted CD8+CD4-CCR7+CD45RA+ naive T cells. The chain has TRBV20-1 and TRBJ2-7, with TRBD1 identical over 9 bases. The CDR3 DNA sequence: TGCAGTGCTAGATGGACAGGGGTCTACGAGCAGTACTTC. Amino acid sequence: CSARWTGVYEQYF.